This TCR beta chain was profiled in a study of T-cell reconstitution after alpha-beta-depleted transplantation in children. Germline V gene sequence: CDR1 ENHRY, CDR2 SYGVKD. J was trimmed by 9 bases and V by 7 bases; bases with no gene match: 5. The CDR3 totals 14 residues. Preparing the TCRbeta library involved the use of unique molecular identifiers. TCRdb reprocessed the PCR reads with MiXCR, giving one entry per CDR3 protein. The table has about 420,000 distinct CDR3 sequences, 11% seen once. This receptor was taken from a human donor who donated a stem cell graft to a child with acute myeloid leukemia. The material was PBMCs from the stem cell graft donor, obtained from the stem cell graft. The chain recombines TRBV10-3 with TRBJ2-1, with TRBD2 identical over 14 bases. CDR3 DNA: TGTGCCATCACCCCGGGACTAGCGGGAGCTGAGCAGTTCTTC. It specifies CAITPGLAGAEQFF.